The 17 T cell receptor beta chains below were found in one sample sequenced in a study of a mutant IDH1 vaccine in newly diagnosed glioma (dated by TCRdb to the early 2020s). The library was generated by the immunoSEQ multiplex PCR assay. The table was pulled from immuneACCESS by TCRdb, which kept in-frame rearrangements only. Such tables lose some clones; where checked, under half of the loss comes from unresolved V genes, and the rest has no known cause. For this sample the table gives roughly 74,000 clones, of which about 85% were detected only once. Clones ranked in the top ten supply around 0.77% of the sample. These TCRs are of unknown antigen specificity. The time point label corresponds to: week 23, last vaccination. Each vaccine dose, consisting of 300 ug of a 20-mer mutant IDH1 peptide in Montanide, was administered subcutaneously with topical imiquimod. The material sequenced was PBMCs, taken from a glioma patient whose treatment included an IDH1 peptide vaccine. The receptors shown here come from a woman between 45 and 65 years old with glioma.

A single count supports this clone. This chain links TRBV6-6 with TRBJ1-2; a possible D gene is TRBD1 (6 bases). With 2 bases removed from V and 4 bases from J, the gap between germline ends came to 11 bases. This CDR3 contains 14 residues. CDR1 is MNHNY and CDR2 is SVGAGI in the germline V gene (reference sequence). Here the CDR3 reads CASSYEGGSYGYTF. CDR3 nucleotides: TGTGCCAGCAGTTACGAGGGGGGAAGCTATGGCTACACCTTC.

V and J are TRBV5-4 and TRBJ1-2; D gene unclear. Trimming pared 0 bases from V and 4 bases from J, leaving 7 bases between. Germline V CDR1 and CDR2: SGHNT, YYREEE (reference sequence). This CDR3 is 13 amino acids long. The CDR3 DNA reads TGTGCCAGCAGCTTGGACACCCTCTATGGCTACACCTTC. Translated: CASSLDTLYGYTF.

This clone was detected only once. The chain uses TRBV30 and TRBJ2-1, with TRBD2 matching over 8 bases. The V segment lost 0 bases and the J segment 7 bases; nucleotides outside the gene matches: 8. The CDR3 length is 15 residues. CDR1 GTSNPN and CDR2 SVGIG come from the germline V gene (reference sequence). The CDR3 reads CAWSVGSGRGNEQFF. In DNA form, the CDR3 reads TGTGCCTGGAGTGTTGGGAGCGGGAGAGGTAATGAGCAGTTCTTC.

This sequence joins TRBV9 and TRBJ1-5; D not resolved. Germline CDR1 SGDLS, CDR2 YYNGEE. Deletions cut 0 bases from V and 0 bases from J, with 7 bases between. The CDR3 extends over 15 amino acids. This CDR3 reads CASSVDGYSNQPQHF. The CDR3 region has the DNA TGTGCCAGCAGCGTAGACGGTTATAGCAATCAGCCCCAGCATTTT.

The rearrangement links TRBV5-1 to TRBJ2-2, with 8 bases identical to TRBD2. The germline V gene has CDR1 SGHRS and CDR2 YFSETQ. This CDR3 spans 17 amino acids. Trimming removed 1 base from V and 2 bases from J; junction bases left unmatched: 7. Here the CDR3 reads CASSLYTGGGNTGELFF. The CDR3 DNA reads as TGCGCCAGCAGCTTGTATACGGGAGGGGGTAACACCGGGGAGCTGTTTTTT.

The chain recombines TRBV6-5 with TRBJ1-1; tentative D call: TRBD1 (5 bases). The CDR3 has 13 amino acids. Deletions cut 8 bases from V and 1 base from J, with 11 bases between. The germline CDR1 and CDR2 sequences are MNHEY and SVGAGI. CDR3 region: CASWTHKNTEAFF. The CDR3 DNA reads TGTGCCAGCTGGACACACAAGAACACTGAAGCTTTCTTT.

The V gene is TRBV28, the J gene TRBJ1-6; D gene ambiguous. The CDR3 contains 13 residues. The germline V gene has CDR1 MDHEN and CDR2 SYDVKM. With 3 bases removed from V and 7 bases from J, the gap between germline ends came to 7 bases. The CDR3 nucleotides read TGTGCCAGCAGTTTGGTCGGAAATTCACCCCTCCACTTT. This encodes CASSLVGNSPLHF. Full variable domain (outside the CDR3, taken from reference TRBV28 and TRBJ1-6): DVKVTQSSRYLVKRTGEKVFLECVQDMDHENMFWYRQDPGLGLRLIYFSYDVKMKEKGDIPEGYSVSREKKERFSLILESASTNQTSMYLCASSLVGNSPLHFGNGTRLTVT.

This clone was counted a single time. V gene TRBV19 combines with J gene TRBJ2-3, with D possibly called TRBD1 or TRBD2 (5 bases each). This CDR3 spans 11 amino acids. Between the trimmed V and J ends, which lost 9 bases and 6 bases, there was a span of 10 bases. Germline CDR1 and CDR2: LNHDA and SQIVND (reference sequence). The CDR3 coding sequence is TGTGCCAGCTCCGAGGGGGATACGCAGTATTTT. It translates to CASSEGDTQYF. Filled out from reference TRBV19 and TRBJ2-3, the complete variable domain reads DGGITQSPKYLFRKEGQNVTLSCEQNLNHDAMYWYRQDPGQGLRLIYYSQIVNDFQKGDIAEGYSVSREKKESFPLTVTSAQKNPTAFYLCASSEGDTQYFGPGTRLTVL.

V is TRBV12-2 and J is TRBJ1-5; TRBD1, the table's D call, lacks a check against the DNA. TRBV12-2 is a pseudogene. The CDR3 runs 17 residues. CDR3 DNA: TGTGCAAGTCGCTTAGCGAACCGGGACAGGGGCAATCAGCCCCAGCATTTT. As protein: CASRLANRDRGNQPQHF.

In its sample, this clone was seen a few times. J is TRBJ1-1 and V is TRBV2, with TRBD1 as a possible D gene (6 bases). V was shortened by 7 bases and J by 4 bases, with 10 bases between the two germline ends. The CDR3 is 12 residues long. The V gene's germline CDR1 is SNHLY and CDR2 FYNNEI. The CDR3 DNA reads TGTGCCAGCAAGTCGACAGGCACTGAAGCTTTCTTT. Its translation is CASKSTGTEAFF.

The chain recombines TRBV11-2 with TRBJ2-1; TRBD1 or TRBD2 may be the D gene (5 bases each). V lost 1 base and J 9 bases, leaving 7 bases between the germline ends. Germline V gives CDR1 SGHAT, CDR2 FQNNGV. The CDR3 spans 12 residues. The CDR3 bases are TGTGCCAGCAGCTTAGGGGACGGTGAGCAGTTCTTC. Translation gives CASSLGDGEQFF.

This clone was counted a few times. This chain links TRBV7-2 with TRBJ1-1; D not certain. V shed 4 bases and J shed 0 bases, with 6 bases lying between them. This CDR3 has 13 residues. CDR1 and CDR2 (germline): SGHTA, FQGNSA. CDR3 sequence (DNA): TGTGCCAGCAGCTCTCAGGTGAACACTGAAGCTTTCTTT. Translated: CASSSQVNTEAFF.

This chain links TRBV9 with TRBJ1-4; possibly TRBD1 for D (6 bases). Trimming removed 4 bases from V and 9 bases from J, with 10 bases in between. The CDR3 loop spans 12 amino acids. Germline values: CDR1 SGDLS, CDR2 YYNGEE. DNA for the CDR3: TGTGCCAGCAGCTCCACAGGGCAAAAACTGTTTTTT. Translated: CASSSTGQKLFF.

The chain recombines TRBV7-2 with TRBJ2-1; the match to TRBD2 covers 12 bases. From germline, CDR1 is SGHTA and CDR2 FQGNSA. The CDR3 has 15 amino acids. J gave up 7 bases and V 3 bases, and 4 bases lay outside the gene matches. The CDR3 is CASSFLAGGPNEQFF. The CDR3, as DNA: TGTGCCAGCAGCTTCCTAGCGGGAGGGCCTAATGAGCAGTTCTTC.

This clone appeared a single time. CDR3 in amino acids: CASSEAAGVGTEAFF. In DNA, the CDR3 is TGTGCCAGCAGTGAAGCAGCGGGGGTTGGCACTGAAGCTTTCTTT. V and J are TRBV6-1 and TRBJ1-1; D perhaps matches TRBD1 (5 bases). From germline, CDR1 is MNHNS and CDR2 SASEGT. Trimming took off 0 bases at V and 4 bases at J, with 12 bases between the two ends. The CDR3 is made up of 15 amino acids.

The chain links TRBV9 to TRBJ2-3, with TRBD2 as a possible D gene (6 bases). Looked up from germline, CDR1 is SGDLS and CDR2 is YYNGEE. The CDR3 covers 15 residues. Trimming pared 7 bases from V and 2 bases from J, leaving 17 bases between. The DNA for the CDR3 is TGTGCCAGCGCGGGGAGCGGCGCCTTCACAGATACGCAGTATTTT. Translating it yields CASAGSGAFTDTQYF.

The chain joins TRBV28 to TRBJ1-6; no definite D call. This CDR3 is 15 amino acids long. Trimming took off 5 bases at V and 9 bases at J, with 17 bases between the two ends. Germline loops: CDR1 MDHEN, CDR2 SYDVKM. Here the CDR3 DNA reads TGTGCCAGCAGTCGACCCCAGGAAAGGAGTTCACCCCTCCACTTT. Residues: CASSRPQERSSPLHF.